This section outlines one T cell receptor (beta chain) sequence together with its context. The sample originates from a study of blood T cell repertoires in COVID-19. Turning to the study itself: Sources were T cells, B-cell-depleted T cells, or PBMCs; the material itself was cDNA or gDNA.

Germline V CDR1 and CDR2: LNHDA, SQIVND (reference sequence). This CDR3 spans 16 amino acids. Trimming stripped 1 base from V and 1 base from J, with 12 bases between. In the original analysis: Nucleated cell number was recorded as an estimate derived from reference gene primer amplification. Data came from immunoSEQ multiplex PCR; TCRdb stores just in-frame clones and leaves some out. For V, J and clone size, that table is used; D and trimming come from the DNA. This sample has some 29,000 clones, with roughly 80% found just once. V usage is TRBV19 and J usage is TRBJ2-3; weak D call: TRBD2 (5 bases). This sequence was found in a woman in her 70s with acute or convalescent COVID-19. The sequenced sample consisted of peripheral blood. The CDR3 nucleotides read TGTGCCAGTAGTATAGCGGGGAAGAGGGGCACAGATACGCAGTATTTT. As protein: CASSIAGKRGTDTQYF.